This T cell receptor beta chain was observed in a study of cytomegalovirus exposure and HLA in healthy donors. PCR involved 60 Vbeta and 13 Jbeta primers. The data were produced by immunoSEQ multiplex PCR, yet TCRdb's version contains in-frame clones alone and is incomplete. Of about 110,000 clones in the sample, about four fifths were seen once. Overall study findings and caveats: In vitro testing confirmed a few CMV-associated chains as specific for CMV antigens. Some V segments, including TRBV6-2 and TRBV6-3, were excluded as indistinguishable.

Germline values: CDR1 MNHEY, CDR2 SVGAGI. V lost 5 bases and J lost 0; bases outside the gene matches: 6. This CDR3 comprises 15 residues. This clone was detected once. Its target is unknown. The sequence came from a man aged 30 to 45 in good health and CMV-seronegative. Sequenced input: PBMCs. This chain joins TRBV6-5 and TRBJ1-1; 7 bases line up with TRBD1. CDR3 coding DNA: TGTGCCAGCAGTATAGACCAGGGGGTGAACACTGAAGCTTTCTTT. It is translated as CASSIDQGVNTEAFF.